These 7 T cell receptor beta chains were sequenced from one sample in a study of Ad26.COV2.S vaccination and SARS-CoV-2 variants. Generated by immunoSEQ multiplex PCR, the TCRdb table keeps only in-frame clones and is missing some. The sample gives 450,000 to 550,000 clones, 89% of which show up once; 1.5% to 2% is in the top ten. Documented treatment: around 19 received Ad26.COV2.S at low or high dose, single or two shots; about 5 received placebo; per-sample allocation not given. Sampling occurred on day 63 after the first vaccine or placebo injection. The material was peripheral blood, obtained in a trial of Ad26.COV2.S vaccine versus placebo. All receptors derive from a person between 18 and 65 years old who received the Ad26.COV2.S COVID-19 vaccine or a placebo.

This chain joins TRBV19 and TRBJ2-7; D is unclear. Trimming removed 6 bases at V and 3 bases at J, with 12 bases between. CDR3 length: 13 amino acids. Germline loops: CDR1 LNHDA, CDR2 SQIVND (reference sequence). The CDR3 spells CASSEWGVYEQYF. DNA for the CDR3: TGTGCCAGTAGCGAATGGGGTGTCTACGAGCAGTACTTC.

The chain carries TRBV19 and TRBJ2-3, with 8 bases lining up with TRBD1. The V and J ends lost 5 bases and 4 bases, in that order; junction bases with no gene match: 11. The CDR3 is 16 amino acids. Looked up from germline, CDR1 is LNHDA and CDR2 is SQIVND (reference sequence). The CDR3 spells CASSHRPGQDPDTQYF. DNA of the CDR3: TGTGCCAGTAGTCATAGACCGGGACAGGACCCAGATACGCAGTATTTT.

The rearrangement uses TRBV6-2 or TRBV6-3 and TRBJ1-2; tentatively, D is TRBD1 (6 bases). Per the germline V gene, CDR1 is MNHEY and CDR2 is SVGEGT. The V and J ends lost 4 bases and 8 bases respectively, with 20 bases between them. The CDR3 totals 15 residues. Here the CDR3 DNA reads TGTGCCAGCAGTTCCCCTCCAGGGGCGGGAGGCGGCTACACCTTC. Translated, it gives CASSSPPGAGGGYTF.

The CDR3 region has the DNA TGTGCCAGCAGCTCCGTGACAGTTTCCTATGGCTACACCTTC. Translation: CASSSVTVSYGYTF. The chain recombines TRBV5-4 with TRBJ1-2; a weak D match, TRBD1 (5 bases). The ends were cut back, 3 bases at V and 4 bases at J, with 13 bases in the middle. CDR3 length: 14 amino acids. Germline assignment: CDR1 SGHNT and CDR2 YYREEE (reference sequence).

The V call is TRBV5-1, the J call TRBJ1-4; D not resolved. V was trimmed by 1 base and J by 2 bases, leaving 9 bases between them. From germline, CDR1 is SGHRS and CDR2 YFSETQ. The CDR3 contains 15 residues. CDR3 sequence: CASSLRSATNEKLFF. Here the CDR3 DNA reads TGCGCCAGCAGCTTGCGGTCGGCTACTAATGAAAAACTGTTTTTT.

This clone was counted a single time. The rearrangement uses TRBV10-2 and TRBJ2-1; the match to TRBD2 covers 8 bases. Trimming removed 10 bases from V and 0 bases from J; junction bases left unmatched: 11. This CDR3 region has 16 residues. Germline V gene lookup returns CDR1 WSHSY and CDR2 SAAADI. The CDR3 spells CATLDIAGSSYNEQFF. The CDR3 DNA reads TGCGCCACCCTGGACATAGCGGGAAGCTCCTACAATGAGCAGTTCTTC.

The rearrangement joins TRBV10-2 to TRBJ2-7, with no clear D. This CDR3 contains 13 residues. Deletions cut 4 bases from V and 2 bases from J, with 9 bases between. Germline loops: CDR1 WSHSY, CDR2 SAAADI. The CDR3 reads CASSASETYEQYF. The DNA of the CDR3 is TGCGCCAGCAGTGCCAGCGAAACCTACGAGCAGTACTTC.